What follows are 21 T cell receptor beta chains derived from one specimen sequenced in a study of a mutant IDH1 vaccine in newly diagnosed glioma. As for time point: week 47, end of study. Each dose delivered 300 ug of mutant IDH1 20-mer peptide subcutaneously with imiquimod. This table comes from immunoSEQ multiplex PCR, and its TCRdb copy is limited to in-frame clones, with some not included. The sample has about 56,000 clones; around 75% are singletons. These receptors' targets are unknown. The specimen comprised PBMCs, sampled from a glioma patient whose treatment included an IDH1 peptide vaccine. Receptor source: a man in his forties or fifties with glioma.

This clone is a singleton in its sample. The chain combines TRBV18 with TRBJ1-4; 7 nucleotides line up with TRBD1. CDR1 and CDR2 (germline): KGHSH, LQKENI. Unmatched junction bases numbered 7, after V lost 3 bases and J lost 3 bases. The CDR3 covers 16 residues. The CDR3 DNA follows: TGTGCCAGCTCACCTCCGGGACAGTCTCCTAATGAAAAACTGTTTTTT. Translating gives CASSPPGQSPNEKLFF. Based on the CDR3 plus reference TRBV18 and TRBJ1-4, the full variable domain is NAGVMQNPRHLVRRRGQEARLRCSPMKGHSHVYWYRQLPEEGLKFMVYLQKENIIDESGMPKERFSAEFPKEGPSILRIQQVVRGDSAAYFCASSPPGQSPNEKLFFGSGTQLSVL.

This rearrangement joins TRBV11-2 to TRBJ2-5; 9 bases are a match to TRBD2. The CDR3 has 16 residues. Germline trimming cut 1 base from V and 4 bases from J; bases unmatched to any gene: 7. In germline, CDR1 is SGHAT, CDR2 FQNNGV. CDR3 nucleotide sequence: TGTGCCAGCAGCTTAGGAGGCGGGGGGGCCGGAGAGACCCAGTACTTC. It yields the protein CASSLGGGGAGETQYF.

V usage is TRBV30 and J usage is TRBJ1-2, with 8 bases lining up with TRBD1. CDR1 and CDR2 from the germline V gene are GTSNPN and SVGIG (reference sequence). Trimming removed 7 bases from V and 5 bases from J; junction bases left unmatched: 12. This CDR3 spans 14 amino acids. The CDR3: CASSVGTGPYGYTF. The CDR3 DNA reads TGTGCCTCCTCAGTCGGGACAGGACCATATGGCTACACCTTC.

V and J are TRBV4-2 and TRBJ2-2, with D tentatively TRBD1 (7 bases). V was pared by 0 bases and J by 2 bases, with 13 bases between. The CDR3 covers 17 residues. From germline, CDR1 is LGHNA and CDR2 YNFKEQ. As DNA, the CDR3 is TGTGCCAGCAGCCAAGAGAAGGGGGCGGGAAACACCGGGGAGCTGTTTTTT. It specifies CASSQEKGAGNTGELFF.

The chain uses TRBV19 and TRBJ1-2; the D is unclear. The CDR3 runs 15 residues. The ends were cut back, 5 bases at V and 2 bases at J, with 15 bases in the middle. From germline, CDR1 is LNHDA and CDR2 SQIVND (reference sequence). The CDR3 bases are TGTGCCAGTAGTGTTGACACTGAGCTGAACTATGGCTACACCTTC. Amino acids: CASSVDTELNYGYTF. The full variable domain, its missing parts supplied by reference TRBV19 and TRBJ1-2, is DGGITQSPKYLFRKEGQNVTLSCEQNLNHDAMYWYRQDPGQGLRLIYYSQIVNDFQKGDIAEGYSVSREKKESFPLTVTSAQKNPTAFYLCASSVDTELNYGYTFGSGTRLTVV.

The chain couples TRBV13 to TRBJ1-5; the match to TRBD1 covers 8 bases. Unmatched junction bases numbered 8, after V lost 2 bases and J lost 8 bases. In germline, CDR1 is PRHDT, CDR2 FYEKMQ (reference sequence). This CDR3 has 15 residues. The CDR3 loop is CASSLYGRGPEPQHF. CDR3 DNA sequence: TGTGCCAGCAGCTTATATGGCAGGGGGCCGGAGCCCCAGCATTTT.

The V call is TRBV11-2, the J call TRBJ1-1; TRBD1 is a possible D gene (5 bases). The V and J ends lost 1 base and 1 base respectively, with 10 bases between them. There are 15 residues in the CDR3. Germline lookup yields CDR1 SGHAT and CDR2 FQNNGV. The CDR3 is CASSLAGGGNTEAFF. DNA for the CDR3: TGTGCCAGCAGCTTAGCGGGGGGAGGGAACACTGAAGCTTTCTTT.

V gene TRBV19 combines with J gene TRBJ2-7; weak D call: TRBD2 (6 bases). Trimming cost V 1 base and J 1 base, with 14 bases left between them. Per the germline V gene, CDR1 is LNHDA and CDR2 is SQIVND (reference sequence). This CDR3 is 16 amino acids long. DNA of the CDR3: TGTGCCAGTAGTATAGCTGGCGGGACGGGTTCCTACGAGCAGTACTTC. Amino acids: CASSIAGGTGSYEQYF.

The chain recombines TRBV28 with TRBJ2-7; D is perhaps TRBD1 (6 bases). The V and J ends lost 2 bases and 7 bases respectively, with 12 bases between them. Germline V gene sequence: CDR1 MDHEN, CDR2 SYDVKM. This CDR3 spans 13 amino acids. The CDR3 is CASSLGQSREQYF. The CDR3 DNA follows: TGTGCCAGCAGTTTAGGACAGAGTCGAGAGCAGTACTTC.

The CDR3 is CASSPVSEQYF. The CDR3 coding sequence is TGTGCCAGCAGCCCCGTGAGCGAGCAGTACTTC. The rearrangement links TRBV7-8 to TRBJ2-7; D gene uncertain. The germline gives CDR1 SGHVS, CDR2 FQNEAQ. There are 11 residues in the CDR3. V was trimmed by 5 bases and J by 6 bases, leaving 8 bases between them.

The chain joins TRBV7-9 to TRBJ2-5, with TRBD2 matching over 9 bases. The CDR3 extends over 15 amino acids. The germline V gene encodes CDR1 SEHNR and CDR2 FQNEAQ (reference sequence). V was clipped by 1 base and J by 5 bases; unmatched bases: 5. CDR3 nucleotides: TGTGCCAGCAGCTTAGGCGGGGGGGCCTCTGAGACCCAGTACTTC. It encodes CASSLGGGASETQYF. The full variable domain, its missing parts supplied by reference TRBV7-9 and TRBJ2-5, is DTGVSQNPRHKITKRGQNVTFRCDPISEHNRLYWYRQTLGQGPEFLTYFQNEAQLEKSRLLSDRFSAERPKGSFSTLEIQRTEQGDSAMYLCASSLGGGASETQYFGPGTRLLVL.

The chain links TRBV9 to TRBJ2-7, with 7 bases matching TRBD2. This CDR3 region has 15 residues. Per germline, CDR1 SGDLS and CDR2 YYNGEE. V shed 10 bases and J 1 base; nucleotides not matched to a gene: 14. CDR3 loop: CASSFGGTQSYEQYF. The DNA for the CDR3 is TGTGCCTCGAGTTTCGGGGGGACGCAGTCCTACGAGCAGTACTTC. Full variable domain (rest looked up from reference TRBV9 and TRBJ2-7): DSGVTQTPKHLITATGQRVTLRCSPRSGDLSVYWYQQSLDQGLQFLIQYYNGEERAKGNILERFSAQQFPDLHSELNLSSLELGDSALYFCASSFGGTQSYEQYFGPGTRLTVT.

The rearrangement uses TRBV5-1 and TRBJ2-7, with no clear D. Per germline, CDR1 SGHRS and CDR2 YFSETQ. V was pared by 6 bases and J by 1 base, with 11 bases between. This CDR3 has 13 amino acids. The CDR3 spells CASTGQPSYEQYF. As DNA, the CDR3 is TGCGCCAGCACCGGGCAGCCTTCCTACGAGCAGTACTTC.

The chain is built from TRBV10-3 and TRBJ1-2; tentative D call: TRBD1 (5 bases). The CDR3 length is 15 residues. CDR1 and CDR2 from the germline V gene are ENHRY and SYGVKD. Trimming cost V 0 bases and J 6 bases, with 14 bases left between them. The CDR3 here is CAISESISRVDGYTF. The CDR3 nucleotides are TGTGCCATCAGTGAGTCGATTTCCAGGGTGGATGGCTACACCTTC.

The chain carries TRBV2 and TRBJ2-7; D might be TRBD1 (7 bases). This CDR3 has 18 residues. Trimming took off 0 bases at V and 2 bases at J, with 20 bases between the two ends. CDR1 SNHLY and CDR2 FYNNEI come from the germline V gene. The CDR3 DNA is TGTGCCAGCAGTGAAGCGCAGTCAGGGGGGTTCGGCGCCTACGAGCAGTACTTC. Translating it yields CASSEAQSGGFGAYEQYF.

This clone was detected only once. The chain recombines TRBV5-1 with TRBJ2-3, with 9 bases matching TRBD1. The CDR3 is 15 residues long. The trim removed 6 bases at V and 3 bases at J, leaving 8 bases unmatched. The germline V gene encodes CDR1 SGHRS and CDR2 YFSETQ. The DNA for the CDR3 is TGCGCCAGCACCAGGACAGGGGACGCAACAGATACGCAGTATTTT. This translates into CASTRTGDATDTQYF.

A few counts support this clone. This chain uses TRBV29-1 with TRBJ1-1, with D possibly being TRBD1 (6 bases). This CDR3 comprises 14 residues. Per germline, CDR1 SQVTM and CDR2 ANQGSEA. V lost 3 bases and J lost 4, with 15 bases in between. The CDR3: CSVDGAGVGTEAFF. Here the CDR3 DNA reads TGCAGCGTTGATGGGGCAGGGGTAGGCACTGAAGCTTTCTTT.

DNA for the CDR3: TGTGCCAGCAGTTCGACGACAGGGATGATGATGGGCTACACCTTC. Its protein is CASSSTTGMMMGYTF. The chain combines TRBV27 with TRBJ1-2, with 7 nucleotides matching TRBD1. The CDR3 has 15 amino acids. V lost 4 bases to trimming and J lost 8 bases; unmatched junction nucleotides: 13. Germline V CDR1 and CDR2: MNHEY, SMNVEV (reference sequence).

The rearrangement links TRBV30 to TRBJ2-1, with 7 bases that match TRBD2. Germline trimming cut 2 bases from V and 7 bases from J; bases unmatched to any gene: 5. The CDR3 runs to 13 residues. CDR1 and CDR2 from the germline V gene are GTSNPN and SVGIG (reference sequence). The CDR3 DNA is TGTGCCTGGAGTCTGTGGGGGGGGAATGAGCAGTTCTTC. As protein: CAWSLWGGNEQFF.

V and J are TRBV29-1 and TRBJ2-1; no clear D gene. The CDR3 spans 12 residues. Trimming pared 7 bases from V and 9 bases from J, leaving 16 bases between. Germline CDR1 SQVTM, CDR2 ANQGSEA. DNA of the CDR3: TGCAGCGCCGACAAGGAAGCCAGTGAGCAGTTCTTC. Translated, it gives CSADKEASEQFF.

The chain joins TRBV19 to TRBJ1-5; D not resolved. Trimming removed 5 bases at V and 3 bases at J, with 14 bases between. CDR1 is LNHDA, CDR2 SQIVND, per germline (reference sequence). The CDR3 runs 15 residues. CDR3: CASSVPDGYNQPQHF. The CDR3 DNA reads TGTGCCAGTAGTGTTCCTGACGGATACAATCAGCCCCAGCATTTT.